The present T cell receptor (beta chain) was sequenced within a study of cytomegalovirus exposure and HLA in healthy donors. The overall study: From around 180 million T cells, an earlier analysis saw roughly 110 million unique TCR beta sequences. Whole-study findings and limits: Several top significant clusters appeared, in a later analysis, to be linked to common viral pathogens.

These donors counted as nominally healthy when sampled, but unrecorded immune exposures were likely. The sample holds a few counts of this clone. Its antigen is not known. Losses at the gene ends were 8 bases for V and 0 bases for J; bases not matched to a gene: 3. Germline CDR1 and CDR2: MNHNS and SASEGT. This CDR3 has 14 residues. PCR employed 60 Vbeta and 13 Jbeta primers. Methods used by the authors: Approximately 12 million of about 80 million unique TCR beta chains were shared, per a later count. Here immunoSEQ multiplex PCR was the method, and the copy in TCRdb shows in-frame clones only, minus some. D and trimming come from the DNA, and the V and J calls and clone size come from that table. The table has roughly 200,000 clones, roughly 76% seen once.

This TCR was recovered from a woman aged 25 to 39 in good health and CMV-seropositive. The sequenced sample consisted of PBMCs. The chain employs TRBV6-1 and TRBJ1-1, with 10 bases fitting TRBD1. CDR3 sequence (DNA): TGTGCCAGCGGACAGGGGGGCATGAACACTGAAGCTTTCTTT. This codes for CASGQGGMNTEAFF.